The following is a T cell receptor (beta chain) sequence with its context. Antigen: not known. The entry originates in a study of T-cell memory formation after mild COVID-19. At the level of the study: Largely, the TCR clusters proved donor specific. Findings and caveats of the study: There was a balanced CD4/CD8 profile in clones contracting day 15 to 85, and later expanders leaned CD4+. CD4+ contracting clones lay mainly in CM and EM, CD8+ ones in EMRA.

The CDR3 sequence is 13 residues long. V was trimmed by 4 bases and J by 3 bases, leaving 9 bases between them. The germline CDR1 and CDR2 sequences are KGHDR and SFDVKD. TCRdb re-derived calls from the 5' RACE reads in MiXCR, one entry per CDR3 protein. Of 400,000 or so distinct CDR3 sequences in the sample, approximately 21% were seen once. The clonotype was recovered from an adult woman who had mild COVID-19 (a few samples of this study predate the infection). Cell type and time point are not known. V is TRBV24-1 and J is TRBJ2-7, with D hard to call. The sample taken for sequencing was PBMCs or a T cell subset sorted from them (not recorded which). As DNA, the CDR3 is TGTGCCACCAGTGACACGAACAACTACGAGCAGTACTTC. This sequence encodes CATSDTNNYEQYF.